Following are 18 T cell receptor beta chains from one sample sequenced in a study of T cells in Graves' hyperthyroidism and ophthalmopathy. TCR beta CDR3 regions were amplified from RNA. The TCR CDR3 first-round RT-PCR relied on the HTBI primer set. TCRdb re-called the multiplex PCR reads through MiXCR, storing one row per CDR3 protein. The sample has under 800,000 distinct CDR3 sequences, about 15% seen once. Sequenced: blood. The source is a woman between 18 and 30 years old with Graves' hyperthyroidism.

This clonotype was recorded at least ten times. This chain joins TRBV28 and TRBJ2-3, with D possibly called TRBD1 or TRBD2 (5 bases each). The CDR3 consists of 16 residues. Germline lookup yields CDR1 MDHEN and CDR2 SYDVKM. V dropped 6 bases and J dropped 3 bases, with 19 bases sitting between them. Here the CDR3 reads CASRPGTPRSTDTQYF. The CDR3 DNA is TGTGCCAGCAGACCCGGGACCCCTAGGTCGACAGATACGCAGTATTTT.

This chain connects TRBV30 to TRBJ2-2; TRBD1 aligns across 8 bases. The germline V gene encodes CDR1 GTSNPN and CDR2 SVGIG (reference sequence). CDR3 length: 14 amino acids. V dropped 3 bases and J dropped 4; count of bases not matched to a gene: 4. This chain's CDR3 is CAWRWGQATGELFF. In nucleotides, the CDR3 is TGTGCCTGGAGGTGGGGACAGGCCACCGGGGAGCTGTTTTTT.

Many counts were recorded for this clonotype. The chain links TRBV12-3 or TRBV12-4 to TRBJ2-2; D unclear. The germline V and J ends were trimmed by 2 bases and 0 bases, with 4 bases remaining between them. This CDR3 is built from 14 residues. In nucleotides, the CDR3 is TGTGCCAGCAGTTTATCCACGAACACCGGGGAGCTGTTTTTT. Translating gives CASSLSTNTGELFF.

This clonotype was counted ten times or more. J is TRBJ2-2 and V is TRBV7-9; TRBD1 matches 10 bases. Per germline, CDR1 SEHNR and CDR2 FQNEAQ (reference sequence). The J segment lost 3 bases and the V segment lost 1 base, leaving 5 bases of the junction unmatched. This CDR3 is 17 amino acids long. CDR3 protein: CASSLGGQGVHTGELFF. Here the CDR3 DNA reads TGTGCCAGCAGCTTAGGTGGACAGGGGGTACACACCGGGGAGCTGTTTTTT.

The chain joins TRBV6-1 to TRBJ2-2; D uncertain. CDR1 is MNHNS and CDR2 is SASEGT in the germline V gene. Trimming shortened V by 2 bases and J by 4 bases, and 8 bases separated the two germline ends. The CDR3 sequence is 14 residues long. CDR3 residues: CASSELLSTGELFF. CDR3 nucleotide sequence: TGTGCCAGCAGTGAATTACTATCCACCGGGGAGCTGTTTTTT.

V usage is TRBV15 and J usage is TRBJ2-1; TRBD1 or TRBD2 may be the D gene (5 bases each). The tail of the sequence fits TRBJ2-7 better, so the J call may be wrong. Germline CDR1 and CDR2: LNHNV and YYDKDF (reference sequence). The CDR3 is 17 residues long. The CDR3 bases are TGTGCCACCAGCAGAGATAGTTGGGAGTTGGGGCGCAATGAGCAGTACTTC. Its protein is CATSRDSWELGRNEQYF.

This clonotype came up many times. J is TRBJ1-5 and V is TRBV6-2 or TRBV6-3; 9 bases are a match to TRBD1. CDR1 and CDR2 (germline): MNHEY, SVGEGT. CDR3 length: 15 amino acids. V lost 4 bases and J lost 9; bases outside the gene matches: 10. The CDR3 DNA reads as TGTGCCAGCAGTTCCCTGACAGGGGGTTCACCGCCCCAGCATTTT. It translates to CASSSLTGGSPPQHF.

This clonotype has ten or more counts. The genes are TRBV30 and TRBJ1-2; D not certain. CDR3 length equals 13 residues. Germline CDR1 GTSNPN, CDR2 SVGIG (reference sequence). Trimming shortened V by 0 bases and J by 2 bases, and 7 bases separated the two germline ends. For the CDR3, the DNA is TGTGCCTGGAGTGTTACCCAAAACTATGGCTACACCTTC. Its translation is CAWSVTQNYGYTF.

This chain connects TRBV6-5 to TRBJ1-1; D may be TRBD1 (6 bases). Germline V gene sequence: CDR1 MNHEY, CDR2 SVGAGI. The V gene lost 2 bases and the J gene lost 5 bases, with 12 bases spanning the gap. This CDR3 region has 14 residues. Written as DNA, the CDR3 is TGTGCCAGCAGTTACCGAGAGGGGGTGACTGAAGCTTTCTTT. Encoded protein: CASSYREGVTEAFF.

DNA for the CDR3: TGCAGTGCTAGAGATAGAAAGGGCACTGAAGCTTTCTTT. Its translation is CSARDRKGTEAFF. This chain links TRBV20-1 with TRBJ1-1, with unresolved D. V gave up 0 bases and J gave up 4 bases, with 9 bases separating them. Looked up from germline, CDR1 is DFQATT and CDR2 is SNEGSKA (reference sequence). The CDR3 length is 13 residues.

The table lists this clonotype with many counts. This sequence joins TRBV28 and TRBJ1-5; D may be TRBD1 (6 bases). CDR1 is MDHEN, CDR2 SYDVKM, per germline. V was pared by 7 bases and J by 5 bases, with 15 bases between. The CDR3 covers 14 residues. The chain's CDR3 is CASTADRIYQPQHF. The CDR3 nucleotides read TGTGCCAGCACCGCCGACAGGATTTATCAGCCCCAGCATTTT.

The chain employs TRBV5-1 and TRBJ1-4; TRBD1 might be the D (6 bases). The CDR3 is made up of 14 amino acids. V was trimmed by 0 bases and J by 8 bases, leaving 11 bases between them. Germline V gene data show CDR1 as SGHRS and CDR2 as YFSETQ. Here the CDR3 reads CASSLAGAEEKLFF. Here the CDR3 DNA reads TGCGCCAGCAGCTTGGCAGGGGCGGAGGAAAAACTGTTTTTT.

At least ten counts were recorded for this clonotype. The gene calls are TRBV30 and TRBJ2-3, with 9 positions matching TRBD2. The germline gives CDR1 GTSNPN, CDR2 SVGIG (reference sequence). Trimming at V came to 1 base and at J to 4 bases, leaving 9 bases not matched to a gene. The CDR3 runs 16 residues. This CDR3 reads CAWSGLSSGSSDTQYF. The CDR3 bases are TGTGCCTGGAGTGGGTTGAGTAGCGGGAGTTCAGATACGCAGTATTTT. The variable domain in full, completed from reference TRBV30 and TRBJ2-3, reads SQTIHQWPATLVQPVGSPLSLECTVEGTSNPNLYWYRQAAGRGLQLLFYSVGIGQISSEVPQNLSASRPQDRQFILSSKKLLLSDSGFYLCAWSGLSSGSSDTQYFGPGTRLTVL.

This chain links TRBV28 with TRBJ1-5; 9 positions match TRBD1. From germline, CDR1 is MDHEN and CDR2 SYDVKM. The J segment lost 3 bases and the V segment lost 5 bases, leaving 5 bases of the junction unmatched. The CDR3 has 15 amino acids. The CDR3 DNA sequence: TGTGCCAGCAGTGCGTACAGGGGGCCCAATCAGCCCCAGCATTTT. It specifies CASSAYRGPNQPQHF.

This clonotype was seen ten or more times. The chain employs TRBV2 and TRBJ1-6; TRBD1 matches 10 bases. Germline CDR1 and CDR2: SNHLY and FYNNEI. J gave up 8 bases and V 6 bases, and 4 bases lay outside the gene matches. This CDR3 comprises 14 residues. CDR3 sequence: CASRPGTGDSPLHF. DNA of the CDR3: TGTGCCAGCAGGCCAGGGACAGGGGATTCACCCCTCCACTTT.

This clonotype was picked up many times. The chain combines TRBV2 with TRBJ1-5; 9 bases align to TRBD1. Per germline, CDR1 SNHLY and CDR2 FYNNEI. The CDR3 runs to 14 residues. V dropped 6 bases and J dropped 7; count of bases not matched to a gene: 7. In DNA form, the CDR3 reads TGTGCCAGCAGGGGGACAGGGTTGGGACAGCCCCAGCATTTT. The encoded protein is CASRGTGLGQPQHF.

The J gene is TRBJ1-6, the V gene TRBV7-9; maybe TRBD1 (5 bases). Per germline, CDR1 SEHNR and CDR2 FQNEAQ (reference sequence). Trimming pared 4 bases from V and 9 bases from J, leaving 13 bases between. The CDR3 runs 14 residues. CDR3 sequence reads: CASSSQAGGSPLHF. CDR3 bases: TGTGCCAGCAGCTCACAGGCGGGGGGTTCACCCCTCCACTTT.

This clonotype was counted many times. This chain connects TRBV7-2 to TRBJ2-1; tentatively, D is TRBD1 (5 bases). CDR3 length: 14 amino acids. V was cut by 5 bases and J by 7 bases, with 15 bases left in between. The germline V gene has CDR1 SGHTA and CDR2 FQGNSA. CDR3 sequence: CASSPQAIGNEQFF. CDR3 in DNA: TGTGCCAGCAGCCCACAGGCTATAGGGAATGAGCAGTTCTTC.